This passage covers 14 T cell receptor beta chains from one sample sequenced in a study of regulatory T cells in long-lasting Graves disease. Stated time point: newly diagnosed GD, antithyroid drugs for less than 3 months. RNA from PBMCs was the source of the TCR library. To make TCR beta libraries, researchers used iRepertoire HTBI primers and Arm-PCR of CDR3 regions. Using its own MiXCR run on the multiplex PCR reads, TCRdb lists one record per CDR3 protein. The table includes about 440,000 distinct CDR3 sequences, roughly 15% detected once. This sample was also put to use in a study of T cells in Graves' hyperthyroidism and ophthalmopathy.

Source: peripheral blood mononuclear cells (PBMCs), taken at new diagnosis, from a patient treated with antithyroid drugs. These receptors were obtained from a woman under 30 with Graves disease.

This clonotype was recorded at least ten times. J is TRBJ1-1 and V is TRBV6-1; no reliable D call. The V end was cut by 9 bases, the J end by 6 bases, with 20 bases between. This CDR3 region has 14 residues. Germline V gives CDR1 MNHNS, CDR2 SASEGT. The CDR3 DNA reads as TGTGCCAGTCTTGACGCACGGGGTATACCTGAAGCTTTCTTT. Translated, it gives CASLDARGIPEAFF.

The table lists this clonotype with many counts. The chain combines TRBV10-3 with TRBJ1-5, with 9 bases matching TRBD1. The CDR3 loop spans 16 amino acids. Germline-derived CDR1 and CDR2 are ENHRY and SYGVKD. Losses at the gene ends were 3 bases for V and 6 bases for J; bases not matched to a gene: 9. The DNA of the CDR3 is TGTGCCATCAGTGAAGTTGGGACAGGGTATGTTCAGCCCCAGCATTTT. Translation gives CAISEVGTGYVQPQHF.

This clonotype was observed a few times. The rearrangement joins TRBV28 to TRBJ2-2, with 7 bases lining up with TRBD1. The CDR3 is 17 residues long. In germline, CDR1 is MDHEN, CDR2 SYDVKM. The V and J ends lost 5 bases and 5 bases, in that order; junction bases with no gene match: 14. The CDR3 region has the DNA TGTGCCAGCAGTCTCCCCCGACAGGGTAAACGGACCGGGGAGCTGTTTTTT. Its translation is CASSLPRQGKRTGELFF.

This clonotype was seen a few times. This sequence joins TRBV28 and TRBJ2-7; 9 nucleotides match TRBD2. Germline assignment: CDR1 MDHEN and CDR2 SYDVKM. The CDR3 spans 18 residues. After removal of 5 bases from V and 5 bases from J, the junction contained 19 bases not matched to a gene. The CDR3 protein is CASSPGGGLRGRANEQYF. CDR3 nucleotide sequence: TGTGCCAGCAGTCCAGGGGGGGGTCTGCGCGGGAGGGCCAACGAGCAGTACTTC.

The chain carries TRBV6-5 and TRBJ2-5; the D is unclear. With 4 bases removed from V and 7 bases from J, the gap between germline ends came to 10 bases. The CDR3 covers 12 residues. Germline-derived CDR1 and CDR2 are MNHEY and SVGAGI. This CDR3 reads CASSSVDRTQYF. Here the CDR3 DNA reads TGTGCCAGCAGTTCCGTCGATCGGACCCAGTACTTC.

This clonotype was seen ten or more times. The chain recombines TRBV18 with TRBJ2-7; D is unclear. CDR1 and CDR2 from the germline V gene are KGHSH and LQKENI. V dropped 3 bases and J dropped 3 bases, with 6 bases sitting between them. This CDR3 has 12 residues. The CDR3 loop reads CASSPSNYEQYF. In DNA, the CDR3 is TGTGCCAGCTCACCGAGTAACTACGAGCAGTACTTC. The variable domain in full, with the rest retrieved from reference TRBV18 and TRBJ2-7, is NAGVMQNPRHLVRRRGQEARLRCSPMKGHSHVYWYRQLPEEGLKFMVYLQKENIIDESGMPKERFSAEFPKEGPSILRIQQVVRGDSAAYFCASSPSNYEQYFGPGTRLTVT.

The chain has TRBV4-1 and TRBJ1-4, with D maybe TRBD1 (6 bases). The V and J ends lost 2 bases and 10 bases respectively, with 11 bases between them. The CDR3 sequence is 13 residues long. Germline V gene data show CDR1 as MGHRA and CDR2 as YSYEKL. CDR3 amino acids: CASSQLQGGKLFF. The CDR3 nucleotides are TGCGCCAGCAGCCAATTACAGGGAGGAAAACTGTTTTTT.

This clonotype was picked up many times. The gene calls are TRBV20-1 and TRBJ1-5; 8 nucleotides agree with TRBD1. V lost 1 base, J lost 6 bases, and 11 bases stayed unmatched. This CDR3 has 16 amino acids. CDR1 and CDR2 from the germline V gene are DFQATT and SNEGSKA (reference sequence). For the CDR3, the DNA is TGCAGTGCTAGAGTACCGGGACAGGCTACCCGTCAGCCCCAGCATTTT. This sequence encodes CSARVPGQATRQPQHF.

Many counts were recorded for this clonotype. This chain connects TRBV27 to TRBJ2-7, with D tentatively TRBD1 (5 bases). Germline lookup yields CDR1 MNHEY and CDR2 SMNVEV (reference sequence). The V end was cut by 0 bases, the J end by 13 bases, with 13 bases between. The CDR3 is 12 amino acids. CDR3 region: CASSLSLGDLYF. DNA for the CDR3: TGTGCCAGCAGTTTATCGTTAGGGGATCTTTACTTC.

This clonotype showed up many times. The chain uses TRBV28 and TRBJ1-2; TRBD1 agrees at 8 bases. Trimming took 1 base from V and 2 from J; bases not matched to a gene: 6. There are 16 residues in the CDR3. CDR1 is MDHEN and CDR2 is SYDVKM in the germline V gene. The CDR3 reads CASSLFVGDRNYGYTF. Written as DNA, the CDR3 is TGTGCCAGCAGTTTATTTGTGGGGGACAGGAACTATGGCTACACCTTC.

This clonotype was found many times. The rearrangement joins TRBV28 to TRBJ2-7, with D unresolved. The V end lost 5 bases, the J end lost 4 bases, and 9 bases lay between the germline ends. Germline-derived CDR1 and CDR2 are MDHEN and SYDVKM. The length of the CDR3 is 12 residues. CDR3 sequence (DNA): TGTGCCAGCAGTCTAACCGGGTACGAGCAGTACTTC. Translating it yields CASSLTGYEQYF.

There are many counts of this clonotype. V usage is TRBV20-1 and J usage is TRBJ2-7; 7 bases agree with TRBD1. V was pared by 6 bases and J by 7 bases, with 9 bases of the junction left unmatched. This CDR3 comprises 12 residues. Germline loops: CDR1 DFQATT, CDR2 SNEGSKA (reference sequence). The CDR3 coding sequence is TGCAGTGCAAATGACAGGGTTGAAGAGCAGTACTTC. Translating gives CSANDRVEEQYF.

This clonotype was observed a few times. The chain joins TRBV7-3 to TRBJ1-2; TRBD1 is a possible D gene (6 bases). This CDR3 region has 15 residues. CDR1 SGHTA and CDR2 FQGTGA come from the germline V gene. The V end was cut by 3 bases, the J end by 8 bases, with 19 bases between. The DNA of the CDR3 is TGTGCCAGCAGCTTGGGTCCTTTACAGGGCCGCGGCTACACCTTC. It specifies CASSLGPLQGRGYTF.

This clonotype was found many times. This rearrangement joins TRBV5-1 to TRBJ2-1, with a possible D match to TRBD2 (6 bases). CDR1 and CDR2 from the germline V gene are SGHRS and YFSETQ. There are 17 residues in the CDR3. The V end was cut by 0 bases, the J end by 7 bases, with 20 bases between. For the CDR3, the DNA is TGCGCCAGCAGCTTGGGATTAGGGACGGGAGTTAGAAATGAGCAGTTCTTC. Translating gives CASSLGLGTGVRNEQFF.